This entry lists 22 T cell receptor beta chains sequenced from one sample in a study of radiotherapy plus CTLA-4 blockade in lung cancer. Using immunoSEQ multiplex PCR, the repertoire was profiled, and TCRdb retains in-frame clones only, with some absent. The sample consists of roughly 45,000 clones, 55% to 80% of them appearing once. Sample: peripheral blood, taken from a patient treated with radiotherapy plus ipilimumab. Every receptor here comes from a human donor with non-small cell lung cancer who had a partial response to radiotherapy plus ipilimumab.

This clone was counted between two and nine times. Here the CDR3 DNA reads TGTGCCATCAATAGCGGGGGGGCTTCCTACGAGCAGTACTTC. It translates to CAINSGGASYEQYF. The chain carries TRBV6-1 and TRBJ2-7; 11 positions agree with TRBD2. V lost 10 bases and J lost 1; bases outside the gene matches: 6. Germline V gene lookup returns CDR1 MNHNS and CDR2 SASEGT. CDR3 length equals 14 residues.

CDR3 protein: CASSLLGQGLRWYF. As DNA, the CDR3 is TGTGCCAGCAGTTTGTTGGGACAGGGTTTGAGGTGGTATTTT. V gene TRBV27 combines with J gene TRBJ2-3, with TRBD1 matching over 9 bases. V was clipped by 3 bases and J by 14 bases; unmatched bases: 12. The CDR3 length is 14 residues. CDR1 is MNHEY, CDR2 SMNVEV, per germline (reference sequence).

The chain carries TRBV27 and TRBJ2-7; 7 nucleotides line up with TRBD2. This CDR3 is 15 amino acids long. V lost 6 bases to trimming and J lost 0 bases; unmatched junction nucleotides: 8. The germline gives CDR1 MNHEY, CDR2 SMNVEV (reference sequence). CDR3 sequence (DNA): TGTGCCAGCAGAAGGGACTACGGTAGCTCCTACGAGCAGTACTTC. Its translation: CASRRDYGSSYEQYF.

CDR3 protein: CASSYSKGGVTGELFF. CDR3 in DNA: TGTGCCAGCAGTTACTCGAAGGGAGGGGTGACCGGGGAGCTGTTTTTT. This rearrangement joins TRBV6-5 to TRBJ2-2; 7 bases are shared with TRBD2. V was pared by 0 bases and J by 5 bases, with 6 bases of the junction left unmatched. The CDR3 is 16 residues long. Germline V CDR1 and CDR2: MNHEY, SVGAGI.

This rearrangement joins TRBV10-2 to TRBJ2-1, with D perhaps matching TRBD2 (6 bases). V gave up 8 bases and J gave up 2 bases, with 10 bases separating them. The CDR3 covers 13 residues. Germline V gene sequence: CDR1 WSHSY, CDR2 SAAADI. The CDR3 region is CASRDSTYNEQFF. The CDR3 nucleotides are TGCGCCAGCCGGGACTCCACCTACAATGAGCAGTTCTTC.

The V call is TRBV7-9, the J call TRBJ2-7; a possible D gene is TRBD1 (7 bases). Germline V lookup: CDR1 SEHNR, CDR2 FQNEAQ (reference sequence). Deletions cut 6 bases from V and 4 bases from J, with 16 bases between. The CDR3 has 14 residues. The CDR3 DNA reads as TGTGCCAGCAGGGGCCGGGACAGCGGGTACGAGCAGTACTTC. This gives the protein CASRGRDSGYEQYF.

This clone was seen a few times. V usage is TRBV25-1 and J usage is TRBJ2-1; 7 bases match TRBD2. Trimming removed 2 bases from V and 2 bases from J; junction bases left unmatched: 0. CDR1 and CDR2 from the germline V gene are MGHDK and SYGVNS. The CDR3 extends over 14 amino acids. The CDR3, as DNA: TGTGCCAGCAGTGAAAGCGGGGCCTACAATGAGCAGTTCTTC. The encoded protein is CASSESGAYNEQFF. The full variable domain, completed using reference TRBV25-1 and TRBJ2-1, is EADIYQTPRYLVIGTGKKITLECSQTMGHDKMYWYQQDPGMELHLIHYSYGVNSTEKGDLSSESTVSRIRTEHFPLTLESARPSHTSQYLCASSESGAYNEQFFGPGTRLTVL.

This clone was seen only a few times. The gene calls are TRBV19 and TRBJ1-2; D uncertain. There are 14 residues in the CDR3. The germline V gene has CDR1 LNHDA and CDR2 SQIVND (reference sequence). The ends were cut back, 3 bases at V and 4 bases at J, with 12 bases in the middle. In DNA form, the CDR3 reads TGTGCCAGTAGTATCGTCTCACCAGGCTATGGCTACACCTTC. This sequence encodes CASSIVSPGYGYTF.

The chain recombines TRBV6-5 with TRBJ1-6, with D hard to call. The CDR3 runs to 14 residues. The germline V gene has CDR1 MNHEY and CDR2 SVGAGI. Trimming took off 5 bases at V and 6 bases at J, with 11 bases between the two ends. DNA for the CDR3: TGTGCCAGCAGTAGGAGTCGGGGTAATTCACCCCTCCACTTT. It specifies CASSRSRGNSPLHF.

The chain joins TRBV29-1 to TRBJ1-4; tentative D call: TRBD1 (6 bases). Germline assignment: CDR1 SQVTM and CDR2 ANQGSEA. Trimming stripped 0 bases from V and 8 bases from J, with 10 bases between. This CDR3 region has 13 residues. CDR3 DNA: TGCAGCGTTGAAGAGGGGGCGAGAGAAAAACTGTTTTTT. Its protein product is CSVEEGAREKLFF.

V gene TRBV27 combines with J gene TRBJ2-5; D possibly corresponds to TRBD1 (7 bases). V was trimmed by 5 bases and J by 0 bases, leaving 25 bases between them. This CDR3 comprises 19 residues. The V gene's germline CDR1 is MNHEY and CDR2 SMNVEV (reference sequence). The DNA for the CDR3 is TGTGCCAGCAGTCCCCTGAGCGCAGGGGGGTTTGGGAACCAAGAGACCCAGTACTTC. Its translation: CASSPLSAGGFGNQETQYF.

The J gene is TRBJ2-1, the V gene TRBV13, with D perhaps matching TRBD2 (5 bases). Germline CDR1 reads PRHDT; CDR2 reads FYEKMQ (reference sequence). V was pared by 0 bases and J by 9 bases, with 12 bases between. The length of the CDR3 is 14 residues. CDR3 coding DNA: TGTGCCAGCAGCTTAGGAGCTAGCTTGGTTGAGCAGTTCTTC. Translating it yields CASSLGASLVEQFF.

On this clone: The same CDR3 is also encoded by other DNA sequences in this sample. The rearrangement uses TRBV5-5 and TRBJ1-5; 7 positions agree with TRBD1. V lost 4 bases and J lost 7; bases outside the gene matches: 8. Germline V gene lookup returns CDR1 SGHKS and CDR2 YYEKEE (reference sequence). The CDR3 has 14 amino acids. The CDR3 reads CASSLIGGDQPQHF. The CDR3 DNA reads as TGTGCCAGCAGCCTGATAGGGGGCGACCAGCCCCAGCATTTT.

This clone showed up many times. The chain couples TRBV7-2 to TRBJ1-2; possible D gene TRBD1, 6 bases. V was shortened by 3 bases and J by 14 bases, with 16 bases between the two germline ends. The CDR3 spans 12 residues. Germline loops: CDR1 SGHTA, CDR2 FQGNSA. The chain's CDR3 is CASSFWDTRSTF. Written as DNA, the CDR3 is TGTGCCAGCAGCTTCTGGGACACCCGAAGTACCTTC. The full variable domain, in which reference TRBV7-2 and TRBJ1-2 provide the parts outside the CDR3, is GAGVSQSPSNKVTEKGKDVELRCDPISGHTALYWYRQSLGQGLEFLIYFQGNSAPDKSGLPSDRFSAERTGGSVSTLTIQRTQQEDSAVYLCASSFWDTRSTFGSGTRLTVV.

Within the sample, this clone is medium-sized. The V and J genes are TRBV27 and TRBJ1-1, with 8 positions matching TRBD1. Germline V gene data show CDR1 as MNHEY and CDR2 as SMNVEV (reference sequence). Trimming took 1 base from V and 6 from J; bases not matched to a gene: 7. The CDR3 extends over 15 amino acids. CDR3 protein: CASSLLQGAMAEAFF. As DNA, the CDR3 is TGTGCCAGCAGTTTATTGCAGGGGGCGATGGCTGAAGCTTTCTTT.

V gene TRBV4-1 combines with J gene TRBJ2-1; 13 bases align to TRBD2. The CDR3 has 20 amino acids. Germline CDR1 and CDR2: MGHRA and YSYEKL. J gave up 5 bases and V 0 bases, and 13 bases lay outside the gene matches. In DNA form, the CDR3 reads TGCGCCAGCAGCCAAGATCCCCGACTAGCGGGAGGCCTCTTAAACAATGAGCAGTTCTTC. Translation gives CASSQDPRLAGGLLNNEQFF.

The genes are TRBV7-3 and TRBJ1-6; D might be TRBD1 (6 bases). This CDR3 is 13 amino acids long. V was shortened by 0 bases and J by 13 bases, with 10 bases between the two germline ends. Looked up from germline, CDR1 is SGHTA and CDR2 is FQGTGA. CDR3 bases: TGTGCCAGCAGCTTAACGAGGGGGACGCCCCTCCACTTT. It is translated as CASSLTRGTPLHF.

Only one count was recorded for this clone. This chain links TRBV18 with TRBJ2-1; D not resolved. Germline V gene lookup returns CDR1 KGHSH and CDR2 LQKENI. V was trimmed by 3 bases and J by 5 bases, leaving 11 bases between them. The length of the CDR3 is 14 residues. CDR3 amino acids: CASSPFRKDNEQFF. In nucleotides, the CDR3 is TGTGCCAGCTCACCGTTCAGAAAAGACAATGAGCAGTTCTTC.

In this sample, this clone turned up a few times. V is TRBV7-2 and J is TRBJ1-1, with D hard to call. Between the trimmed V and J ends, which lost 8 bases and 1 base, there was a span of 11 bases. The CDR3 runs to 13 residues. Per germline, CDR1 SGHTA and CDR2 FQGNSA. The CDR3 DNA sequence: TGTGCCAGCCCTCGGTTCGGGAACACTGAAGCTTTCTTT. Protein product: CASPRFGNTEAFF.

This chain links TRBV18 with TRBJ1-2; 7 positions agree with TRBD1. This CDR3 comprises 14 residues. Germline V gene data show CDR1 as KGHSH and CDR2 as LQKENI. V shed 3 bases and J 2 bases; nucleotides not matched to a gene: 3. CDR3 bases: TGTGCCAGCTCACCGACAGGGATAAACTATGGCTACACCTTC. Encoded protein: CASSPTGINYGYTF.

V usage is TRBV7-2 and J usage is TRBJ2-1; D is uncertain. Germline loops: CDR1 SGHTA, CDR2 FQGNSA. This CDR3 is built from 15 residues. Trimming removed 3 bases from V and 3 bases from J, with 12 bases in between. The CDR3, as DNA: TGTGCCAGCAGCTTCGACGGAAACTACTACAATGAGCAGTTCTTC. It yields the protein CASSFDGNYYNEQFF.

The chain is built from TRBV2 and TRBJ1-2; a weak D match, TRBD1 (5 bases). V was shortened by 7 bases and J by 11 bases, with 20 bases between the two germline ends. Germline CDR1 reads SNHLY; CDR2 reads FYNNEI. This CDR3 is built from 13 residues. CDR3 nucleotide sequence: TGTGCCAGCATCCGAGACATGACAGAAGCATACACCTTC. Its translation: CASIRDMTEAYTF.